Below, 27 T cell receptor beta chains from the same sample are listed, as sequenced in a study of blood T cells in healthy people across ages. Using a J-beta primer mix together with a sample-barcoded 5' primer, a second PCR was run for about 7 to 12 cycles. MiXCR, run by TCRdb on the 5' RACE reads, gives a single entry per CDR3 protein. The top ten hold 15% of the sample, which has hundreds of thousands of distinct CDR3 sequences, less than 40% seen once. Input material: blood. These receptors all stem from a woman older than 75 in good health.

This clonotype was observed many times. The chain couples TRBV4-3 to TRBJ1-2; D perhaps matches TRBD1 (6 bases). Trimming took off 0 bases at V and 6 bases at J, with 8 bases between the two ends. The germline gives CDR1 LGHNA, CDR2 YSLEER. There are 13 residues in the CDR3. DNA of the CDR3: TGCGCCAGCAGCCAAGAGGGGGGCCATGGCTACACCTTC. As protein: CASSQEGGHGYTF.

Notes on this clonotype: A much larger clone sits a single nucleotide away, making a read error possible. The chain recombines TRBV6-6 with TRBJ2-1; possibly TRBD1 or TRBD2 for D (5 bases each). TRBJ2-7 explains the end of the DNA better; the J call may be wrong. The germline CDR1 and CDR2 sequences are MNHNY and SVGAGI (reference sequence). The CDR3 totals 16 residues. The CDR3 sequence: CASRADGTSSYNEQYF. The CDR3 region has the DNA TGTGCCAGCAGGGCCGACGGGACGTCGTCCTACAATGAGCAGTACTTC.

The gene calls are TRBV2 and TRBJ1-2; no reliable D call. This CDR3 contains 11 residues. V was shortened by 8 bases and J by 5 bases, with 9 bases between the two germline ends. Germline CDR1 and CDR2: SNHLY and FYNNEI. The CDR3 nucleotides are TGTGCCAGCGTCTCGGGTTATGGCTACACCTTC. It yields the protein CASVSGYGYTF.

The gene calls are TRBV19 and TRBJ1-1, with TRBD1 matching over 8 bases. The V segment lost 3 bases and the J segment 0 bases; nucleotides outside the gene matches: 9. Germline loops: CDR1 LNHDA, CDR2 SQIVND (reference sequence). This CDR3 contains 17 residues. CDR3: CASSMGQVWSMNTEAFF. CDR3 sequence (DNA): TGTGCCAGTAGTATGGGACAGGTCTGGTCCATGAACACTGAAGCTTTCTTT.

This clonotype was found many times. The chain is built from TRBV5-1 and TRBJ2-7, with a weak D call TRBD1 (5 bases). The CDR3 loop spans 15 amino acids. The germline V gene encodes CDR1 SGHRS and CDR2 YFSETQ. The ends were cut back, 0 bases at V and 3 bases at J, with 13 bases in the middle. The chain's CDR3 is CASSLEGVGSYEQYF. DNA for the CDR3: TGCGCCAGCAGCTTGGAAGGGGTCGGAAGCTACGAGCAGTACTTC. Complete variable domain (other parts from reference TRBV5-1 and TRBJ2-7): KAGVTQTPRYLIKTRGQQVTLSCSPISGHRSVSWYQQTPGQGLQFLFEYFSETQRNKGNFPGRFSGRQFSNSRSEMNVSTLELGDSALYLCASSLEGVGSYEQYFGPGTRLTVT.

This clonotype was detected ten times or more. The chain employs TRBV5-1 and TRBJ2-5, with unresolved D. CDR1 is SGHRS, CDR2 YFSETQ, per germline. The CDR3 extends over 14 amino acids. V lost 0 bases, J lost 2 bases, and 8 bases lay in between. The CDR3 DNA reads TGCGCCAGCAGCTTGGCTGCGGCACAAGAGACCCAGTACTTC. It specifies CASSLAAAQETQYF.

The V gene is TRBV20-1, the J gene TRBJ2-1; TRBD2 agrees at 12 bases. The ends lost 3 bases at V and 8 bases at J; junction bases unmatched: 14. This CDR3 has 17 amino acids. Per germline, CDR1 DFQATT and CDR2 SNEGSKA (reference sequence). CDR3 sequence: CSARGAASGRAIHEQFF. CDR3 bases: TGCAGTGCTAGGGGTGCTGCTAGCGGGAGGGCCATCCATGAGCAGTTCTTC.

A note on this clonotype: This could be a read error, since a much larger clone is one nucleotide away. In DNA, the CDR3 is TGTGCCATCAGACAGGGGAACCGAGAGACCCAGTACTTC. This codes for CAIRQGNRETQYF. The V gene is TRBV10-3, the J gene TRBJ2-5; TRBD1 matches 7 bases. The CDR3 spans 13 residues. Germline V CDR1 and CDR2: ENHRY, SYGVKD. Unmatched junction bases numbered 5, after V lost 6 bases and J lost 4 bases.

This clonotype appeared a single time. The chain is built from TRBV20-1 and TRBJ2-3; possibly TRBD1 or TRBD2 for D (5 bases each). The germline V and J ends were trimmed by 3 bases and 0 bases, with 13 bases remaining between them. This CDR3 is 15 amino acids long. Germline CDR1 and CDR2: DFQATT and SNEGSKA (reference sequence). The CDR3 sequence: CSASGTVRSTDTQYF. In DNA form, the CDR3 reads TGCAGTGCTAGTGGGACCGTAAGAAGCACAGATACGCAGTATTTT.

This clonotype has more than one count but fewer than ten. The rearrangement joins TRBV21-1 to TRBJ1-1. TRBV21-1 is a listed pseudogene. This CDR3 is built from 12 residues. The CDR3 sequence: CASSKEDTVAFF. The DNA of the CDR3 is TGTGCCAGCAGCAAAGAGGATACAGTCGCTTTCTTT.

This clonotype has a count of ten or more. The V gene is TRBV24-1, the J gene TRBJ2-5; D might be TRBD1 or TRBD2, each matching 5 bases. CDR1 is KGHDR and CDR2 is SFDVKD in the germline V gene. Trimming took 5 bases from V and 1 from J, leaving 10 bases between them. The CDR3 has 14 residues. The CDR3 spells CATSVRGTQETQYF. The CDR3 nucleotides are TGTGCCACCAGTGTACGAGGGACCCAAGAGACCCAGTACTTC.

The chain has TRBV7-8 and TRBJ2-3; perhaps TRBD2 as D (6 bases). V lost 5 bases, J lost 12 bases, and 21 bases lay in between. Germline lookup yields CDR1 SGHVS and CDR2 FQNEAQ. The CDR3 spans 14 residues. CDR3 amino acids: CASSIRAGSTAQYF. DNA of the CDR3: TGTGCCAGCAGCATACGAGCGGGTTCTACAGCACAGTATTTT.

This clonotype was observed many times. The genes are TRBV7-8 and TRBJ1-1; TRBD1 matches 7 bases. Germline V gene lookup returns CDR1 SGHVS and CDR2 FQNEAQ. After removal of 4 bases from V and 0 bases from J, the junction contained 5 bases not matched to a gene. The CDR3 is 15 residues long. As DNA, the CDR3 is TGTGCCAGCAGCTCTGTACAGGGGCTGAACACTGAAGCTTTCTTT. It yields the protein CASSSVQGLNTEAFF.

This clonotype appeared once. The chain has TRBV20-1 and TRBJ2-3; 8 nucleotides align to TRBD2. The germline gives CDR1 DFQATT, CDR2 SNEGSKA (reference sequence). This CDR3 is built from 15 residues. V lost 5 bases and J lost 4; bases outside the gene matches: 11. CDR3 amino acids: CSAYGGLAGSDTQYF. The DNA for the CDR3 is TGCAGTGCTTATGGTGGGCTAGCGGGCTCAGATACGCAGTATTTT.

The genes are TRBV18 and TRBJ2-1; no clear D gene. Germline CDR1 reads KGHSH; CDR2 reads LQKENI. CDR3 length: 12 amino acids. Trimming removed 5 bases from V and 10 bases from J, with 12 bases in between. The CDR3 nucleotides are TGTGCCAGCTCAGAGACATTTGGCGAGCAGTTCTTC. This encodes CASSETFGEQFF.

The chain uses TRBV6-1 and TRBJ1-5; D unresolved. V lost 2 bases to trimming and J lost 6 bases, with 14 bases between them. The CDR3 has 15 residues. Germline V lookup: CDR1 MNHNS, CDR2 SASEGT. CDR3 nucleotide sequence: TGTGCCAGCAGTGAACTACAGATAACCGGTCAGCCCCAGCATTTT. Translating gives CASSELQITGQPQHF.

This clonotype was seen repeatedly, ten times or more. The chain joins TRBV2 to TRBJ2-7; TRBD1 agrees at 9 bases. Germline-derived CDR1 and CDR2 are SNHLY and FYNNEI. J gave up 3 bases and V 0 bases, and 3 bases lay outside the gene matches. The CDR3 has 15 residues. In nucleotides, the CDR3 is TGTGCCAGCAGTGAAGCGCTGGGACAGGGCTACGAGCAGTACTTC. Translated, it gives CASSEALGQGYEQYF.

The chain has TRBV20-1 and TRBJ2-3; the match to TRBD1 covers 8 bases. V shed 3 bases, J shed 1 base, and the junction held 9 bases outside the gene matches. From germline, CDR1 is DFQATT and CDR2 SNEGSKA (reference sequence). This CDR3 has 16 amino acids. This CDR3 is CSARLTPTGGTDTQYF. The CDR3 DNA reads TGCAGTGCTAGGCTCACCCCGACAGGGGGCACAGATACGCAGTATTTT.

The chain links TRBV5-4 to TRBJ2-1; tentatively, D is TRBD1 (6 bases). Deletions cut 4 bases from V and 13 bases from J, with 18 bases between. In germline, CDR1 is SGHNT, CDR2 YYREEE (reference sequence). The CDR3 spans 13 residues. For the CDR3, the DNA is TGTGCCAGCAGCAGAGGGGGTGGAGAGACCCAGTTCTTC. This sequence encodes CASSRGGGETQFF.

This clonotype appeared many times. This chain links TRBV2 with TRBJ2-6, with TRBD1 matching 9 bases. Germline V gene data show CDR1 as SNHLY and CDR2 as FYNNEI. The V and J ends lost 6 bases and 0 bases, in that order; junction bases with no gene match: 6. CDR3 length: 17 residues. CDR3 DNA: TGTGCCAGCAGCGGACAGGGGATGAGCTCTGGGGCCAACGTCCTGACTTTC. Amino acid sequence: CASSGQGMSSGANVLTF.

This sequence joins TRBV20-1 and TRBJ2-5; D is unclear. The CDR3 extends over 13 amino acids. Germline V gene data show CDR1 as DFQATT and CDR2 as SNEGSKA (reference sequence). V lost 3 bases and J lost 1, with 9 bases in between. As DNA, the CDR3 is TGCAGTGCTAGCTTGAACTCCCAAGAGACCCAGTACTTC. It codes for CSASLNSQETQYF.

This clonotype was seen a handful of times. The rearrangement joins TRBV7-2 to TRBJ2-3; the match to TRBD2 covers 13 bases. CDR1 is SGHTA, CDR2 FQGNSA, per germline. Trimming took 2 bases from V and 5 from J; bases not matched to a gene: 7. The CDR3 runs 17 residues. The CDR3 is CASSLSLAGGPGDTQYF. In nucleotides, the CDR3 is TGTGCCAGCAGCTTATCACTAGCGGGGGGGCCGGGAGATACGCAGTATTTT. Using reference TRBV7-2 and TRBJ2-3 for the parts outside the CDR3, the full variable domain is GAGVSQSPSNKVTEKGKDVELRCDPISGHTALYWYRQSLGQGLEFLIYFQGNSAPDKSGLPSDRFSAERTGGSVSTLTIQRTQQEDSAVYLCASSLSLAGGPGDTQYFGPGTRLTVL.

This clonotype was seen at least ten times. This chain joins TRBV5-1 and TRBJ2-7, with D perhaps TRBD2 (5 bases). The CDR3 sequence is 14 residues long. CDR1 is SGHRS, CDR2 YFSETQ, per germline. V lost 2 bases, J lost 0 bases, and 9 bases lay in between. Written as DNA, the CDR3 is TGCGCCAGCAGCTTTCTTACTAGCTCCTACGAGCAGTACTTC. It yields the protein CASSFLTSSYEQYF.

The rearrangement joins TRBV11-2 to TRBJ2-7; TRBD2 might be the D (5 bases). The V and J ends lost 3 bases and 5 bases respectively, with 20 bases between them. The germline CDR1 and CDR2 sequences are SGHAT and FQNNGV. The CDR3 spans 16 residues. The CDR3 spells CASSFTAGPRTNEQYF. CDR3 nucleotide sequence: TGTGCCAGCAGCTTTACGGCGGGTCCCAGGACGAACGAGCAGTACTTC.

This clonotype was counted a few times. This may arise from a read error, as a much more abundant clone is one base away. The CDR3 DNA is TGTGCCAGCAGCCAATCTTGGGGTGGGGATACGCGGTATTTT. Translated, it gives CASSQSWGGDTRYF. The chain employs TRBV3-1 and TRBJ2-3; the D is unclear. Germline assignment: CDR1 LGHDT and CDR2 YNNKEL (reference sequence). There are 14 residues in the CDR3.

The J gene is TRBJ2-1, the V gene TRBV28; D perhaps matches TRBD1 (8 bases). The CDR3 contains 16 residues. The germline CDR1 and CDR2 sequences are MDHEN and SYDVKM. The V end was cut by 5 bases, the J end by 3 bases, with 17 bases between. The CDR3 nucleotides are TGTGCCAGCAGTGCCCACAGGGGGGGTCTCTACAATGAGCAGTTCTTC. This encodes CASSAHRGGLYNEQFF. The full variable domain, with the rest looked up from reference TRBV28 and TRBJ2-1, is DVKVTQSSRYLVKRTGEKVFLECVQDMDHENMFWYRQDPGLGLRLIYFSYDVKMKEKGDIPEGYSVSREKKERFSLILESASTNQTSMYLCASSAHRGGLYNEQFFGPGTRLTVL.

The rearrangement joins TRBV6-2 or TRBV6-3 to TRBJ1-3; D gene uncertain. Trimming took 2 bases from V and 4 from J, leaving 6 bases between them. The CDR3 loop spans 13 amino acids. Germline V lookup: CDR1 MNHEY, CDR2 SVGEGT. The DNA for the CDR3 is TGTGCCAGCAGTTACATAGGAGGAAACACCATATATTTT. It encodes CASSYIGGNTIYF.